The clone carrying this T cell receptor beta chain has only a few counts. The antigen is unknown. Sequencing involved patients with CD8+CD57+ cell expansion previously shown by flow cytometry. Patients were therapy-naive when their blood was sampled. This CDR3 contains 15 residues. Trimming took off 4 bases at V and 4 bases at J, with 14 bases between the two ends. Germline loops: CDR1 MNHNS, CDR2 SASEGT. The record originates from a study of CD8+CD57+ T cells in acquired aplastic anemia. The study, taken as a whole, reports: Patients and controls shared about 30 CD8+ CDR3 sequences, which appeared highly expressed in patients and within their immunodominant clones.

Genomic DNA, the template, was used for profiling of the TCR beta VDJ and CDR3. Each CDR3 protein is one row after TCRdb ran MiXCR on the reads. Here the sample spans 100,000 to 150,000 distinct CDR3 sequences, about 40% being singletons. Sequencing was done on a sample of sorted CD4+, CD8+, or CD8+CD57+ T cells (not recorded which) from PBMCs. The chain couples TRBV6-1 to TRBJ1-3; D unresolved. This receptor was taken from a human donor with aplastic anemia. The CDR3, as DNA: TGTGCCAGCAGTGCCTCCCGGGTGAAGGGAAACACCATATATTTT. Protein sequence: CASSASRVKGNTIYF.